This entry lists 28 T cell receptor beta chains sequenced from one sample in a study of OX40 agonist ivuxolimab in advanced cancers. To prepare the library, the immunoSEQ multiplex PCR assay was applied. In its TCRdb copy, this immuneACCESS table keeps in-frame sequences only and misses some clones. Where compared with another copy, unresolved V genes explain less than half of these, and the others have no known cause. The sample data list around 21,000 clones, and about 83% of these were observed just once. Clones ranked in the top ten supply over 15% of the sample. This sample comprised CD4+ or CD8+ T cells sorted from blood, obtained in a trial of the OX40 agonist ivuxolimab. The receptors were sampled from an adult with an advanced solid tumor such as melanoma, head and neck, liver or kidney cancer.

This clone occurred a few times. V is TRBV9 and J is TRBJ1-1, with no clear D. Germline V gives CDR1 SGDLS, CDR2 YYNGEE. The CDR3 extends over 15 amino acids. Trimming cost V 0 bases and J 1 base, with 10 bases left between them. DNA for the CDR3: TGTGCCAGCAGCGTAGTTCCGGGCGAGAACACTGAAGCTTTCTTT. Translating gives CASSVVPGENTEAFF.

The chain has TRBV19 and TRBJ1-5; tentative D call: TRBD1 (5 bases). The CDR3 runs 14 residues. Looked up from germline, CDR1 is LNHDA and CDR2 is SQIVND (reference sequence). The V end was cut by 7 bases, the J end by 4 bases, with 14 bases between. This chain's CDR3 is CASNQGSRNQPQHF. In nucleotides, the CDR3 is TGTGCCAGTAATCAGGGTTCGAGGAATCAGCCCCAGCATTTT.

The CDR3 DNA is TGTGCCAGCAGCAACGAAAGAGAGGCCAGCCGTGGCACAGATACGCAGTATTTT. It yields the protein CASSNEREASRGTDTQYF. The V and J genes are TRBV21-1 and TRBJ2-3; no DNA check was done on the table's D call, TRBD2. TRBV21-1 is given as a pseudogene. The CDR3 totals 18 residues.

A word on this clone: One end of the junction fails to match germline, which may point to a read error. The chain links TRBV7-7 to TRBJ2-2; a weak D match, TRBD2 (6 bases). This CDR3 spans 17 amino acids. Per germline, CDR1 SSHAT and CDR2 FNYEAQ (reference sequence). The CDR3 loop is CASSPLGSGLNTGELFF. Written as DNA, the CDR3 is TGTGCTAGCAGCCCCCTGGGCAGCGGGCTAAACACCGGGGAGCTGTTTTTT.

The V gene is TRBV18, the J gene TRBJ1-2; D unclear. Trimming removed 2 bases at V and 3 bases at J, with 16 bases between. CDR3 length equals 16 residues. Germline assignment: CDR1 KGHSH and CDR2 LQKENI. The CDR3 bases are TGTGCCAGCTCACCAACGTCGGGAATTTCCTACTATGGCTACACCTTC. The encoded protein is CASSPTSGISYYGYTF.

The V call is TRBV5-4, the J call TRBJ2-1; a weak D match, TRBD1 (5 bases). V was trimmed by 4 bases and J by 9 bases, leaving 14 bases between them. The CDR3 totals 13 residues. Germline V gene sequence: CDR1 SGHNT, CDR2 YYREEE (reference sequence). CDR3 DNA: TGTGCCAGCAGCCTACCCCAGGGTACTGAGCAGTTCTTC. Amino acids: CASSLPQGTEQFF.

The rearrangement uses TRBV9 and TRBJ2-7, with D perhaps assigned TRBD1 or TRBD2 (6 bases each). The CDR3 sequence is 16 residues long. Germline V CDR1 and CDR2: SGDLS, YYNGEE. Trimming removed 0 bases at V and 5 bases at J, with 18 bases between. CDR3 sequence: CASSVEGGRGLHEQYF. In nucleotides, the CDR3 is TGTGCCAGCAGCGTAGAGGGAGGCAGGGGCCTGCACGAGCAGTACTTC.

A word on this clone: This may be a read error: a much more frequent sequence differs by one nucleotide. CDR3 in amino acids: CASSPGYEQYF. The CDR3 coding sequence is TGTGCCAGCAGCCCCGGGTACGAGCAGTACTTC. The chain is built from TRBV9 and TRBJ2-7; D unclear. CDR1 and CDR2 from the germline V gene are SGDLS and YYNGEE. Trimming pared 4 bases from V and 4 bases from J, leaving 6 bases between. The CDR3 is made up of 11 amino acids.

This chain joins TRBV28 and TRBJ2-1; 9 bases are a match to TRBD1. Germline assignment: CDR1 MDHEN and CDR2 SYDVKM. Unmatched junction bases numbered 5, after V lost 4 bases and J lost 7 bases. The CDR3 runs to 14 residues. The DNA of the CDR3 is TGTGCCAGCAGTTCGGGACAGGGTAGAAATGAGCAGTTCTTC. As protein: CASSSGQGRNEQFF.

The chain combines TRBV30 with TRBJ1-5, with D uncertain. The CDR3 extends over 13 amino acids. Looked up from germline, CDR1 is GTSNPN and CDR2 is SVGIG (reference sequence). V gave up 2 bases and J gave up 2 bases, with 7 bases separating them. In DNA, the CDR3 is TGTGCCTGGAGTTCATTGGGCAATCAGCCCCAGCATTTT. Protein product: CAWSSLGNQPQHF.

The CDR3 spells CASSQRQGANIQYF. The CDR3, as DNA: TGTGCCAGCAGCCAACGACAGGGGGCGAACATTCAGTACTTC. The V and J genes are TRBV14 and TRBJ2-4; the match to TRBD1 covers 10 bases. Germline V gene sequence: CDR1 SGHDN, CDR2 FVKESK. Trimming cost V 2 bases and J 7 bases; bases outside gene matches: 2. The CDR3 is 14 amino acids.

The CDR3 protein is CASSLGTGVYGYGYTF. As DNA, the CDR3 is TGTGCCAGCAGCTTAGGGACAGGGGTTTACGGCTATGGCTACACCTTC. The rearrangement uses TRBV5-6 and TRBJ1-2; 10 bases align to TRBD1. With 2 bases clipped from V and 4 bases from J, the junction kept 8 bases outside the gene matches. The CDR3 length is 16 residues. Germline V gene lookup returns CDR1 SGHDT and CDR2 YYEEEE.

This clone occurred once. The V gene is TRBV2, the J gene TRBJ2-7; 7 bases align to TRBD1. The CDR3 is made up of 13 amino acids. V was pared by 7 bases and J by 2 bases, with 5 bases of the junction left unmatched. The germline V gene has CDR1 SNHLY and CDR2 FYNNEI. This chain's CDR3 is CASKGAETYEQYF. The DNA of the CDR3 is TGTGCCAGCAAGGGGGCAGAAACCTACGAGCAGTACTTC.

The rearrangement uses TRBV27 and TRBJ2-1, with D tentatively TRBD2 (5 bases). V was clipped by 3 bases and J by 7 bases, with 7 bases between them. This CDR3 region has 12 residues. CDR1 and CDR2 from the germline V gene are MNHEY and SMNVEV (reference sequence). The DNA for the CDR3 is TGTGCCAGCAGTTTGGGAGAAAATGAGCAGTTCTTC. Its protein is CASSLGENEQFF.

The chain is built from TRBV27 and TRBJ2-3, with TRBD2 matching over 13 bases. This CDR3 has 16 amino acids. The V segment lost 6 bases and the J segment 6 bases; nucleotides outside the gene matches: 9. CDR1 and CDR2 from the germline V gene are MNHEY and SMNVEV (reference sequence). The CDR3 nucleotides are TGTGCCAGCAGCTCCGGGACTAGCGGGGCTAGCGATACGCAGTATTTT. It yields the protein CASSSGTSGASDTQYF.

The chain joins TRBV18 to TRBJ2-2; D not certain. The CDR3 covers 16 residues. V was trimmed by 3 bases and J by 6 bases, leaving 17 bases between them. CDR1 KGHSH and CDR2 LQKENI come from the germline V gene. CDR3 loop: CASSPGHLMNPGELFF. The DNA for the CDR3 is TGTGCCAGCTCACCCGGGCACCTGATGAATCCCGGGGAGCTGTTTTTT. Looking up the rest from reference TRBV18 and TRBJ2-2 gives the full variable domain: NAGVMQNPRHLVRRRGQEARLRCSPMKGHSHVYWYRQLPEEGLKFMVYLQKENIIDESGMPKERFSAEFPKEGPSILRIQQVVRGDSAAYFCASSPGHLMNPGELFFGEGSRLTVL.

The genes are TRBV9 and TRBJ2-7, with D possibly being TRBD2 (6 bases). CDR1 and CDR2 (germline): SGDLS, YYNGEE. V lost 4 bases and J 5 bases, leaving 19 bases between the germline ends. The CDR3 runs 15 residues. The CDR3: CASSPRGTPLDEQYF. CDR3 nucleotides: TGTGCCAGCAGCCCCCGCGGGACGCCCCTTGACGAGCAGTACTTC.

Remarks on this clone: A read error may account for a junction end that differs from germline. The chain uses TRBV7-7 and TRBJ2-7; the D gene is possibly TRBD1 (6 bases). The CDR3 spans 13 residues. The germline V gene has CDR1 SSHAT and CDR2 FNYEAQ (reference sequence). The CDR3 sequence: CASSKGQLYEQYF. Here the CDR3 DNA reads TGTGCTAGCAGCAAGGGACAACTTTACGAGCAGTACTTC.

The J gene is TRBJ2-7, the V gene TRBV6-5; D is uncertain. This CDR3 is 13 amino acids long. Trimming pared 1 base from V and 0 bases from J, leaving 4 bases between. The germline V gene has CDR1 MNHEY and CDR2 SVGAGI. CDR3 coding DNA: TGTGCCAGCAGTTACTTCGGCTCCTACGAGCAGTACTTC. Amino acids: CASSYFGSYEQYF.

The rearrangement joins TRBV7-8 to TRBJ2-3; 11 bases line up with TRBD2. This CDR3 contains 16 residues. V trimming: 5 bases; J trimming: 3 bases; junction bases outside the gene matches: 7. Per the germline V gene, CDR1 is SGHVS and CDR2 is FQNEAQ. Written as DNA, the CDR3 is TGTGCCAGCAGCCTGGGACTAGCGGAAATAACAGATACGCAGTATTTT. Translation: CASSLGLAEITDTQYF.

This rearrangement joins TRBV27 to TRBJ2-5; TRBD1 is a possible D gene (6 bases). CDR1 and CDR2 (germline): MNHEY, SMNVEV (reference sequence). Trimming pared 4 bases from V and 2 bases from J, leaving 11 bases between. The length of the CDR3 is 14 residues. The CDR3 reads CASSSLGQQETQYF. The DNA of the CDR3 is TGTGCCAGCAGTTCCCTCGGACAGCAAGAGACCCAGTACTTC.

CDR3 region: CAISENIAGGPGELFF. The CDR3 DNA is TGTGCCATCAGTGAGAATATAGCGGGAGGTCCCGGGGAGCTGTTTTTT. This sequence joins TRBV10-3 and TRBJ2-2; 10 nucleotides align to TRBD2. The V and J ends lost 2 bases and 6 bases, in that order; junction bases with no gene match: 6. This CDR3 has 16 residues. Germline loops: CDR1 ENHRY, CDR2 SYGVKD.

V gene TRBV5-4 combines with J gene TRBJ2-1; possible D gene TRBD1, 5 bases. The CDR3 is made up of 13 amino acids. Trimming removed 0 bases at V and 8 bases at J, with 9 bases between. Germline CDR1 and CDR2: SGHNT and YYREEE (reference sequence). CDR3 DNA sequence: TGTGCCAGCAGCTTGGGGCAGGGCGATGAGCAGTTCTTC. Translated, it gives CASSLGQGDEQFF.

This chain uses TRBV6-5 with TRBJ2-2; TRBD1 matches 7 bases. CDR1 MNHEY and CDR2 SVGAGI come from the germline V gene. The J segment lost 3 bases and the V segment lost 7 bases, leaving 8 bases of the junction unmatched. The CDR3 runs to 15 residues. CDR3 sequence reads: CASTLDRADTGELFF. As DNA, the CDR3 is TGTGCCAGCACCCTCGACAGGGCGGACACCGGGGAGCTGTTTTTT.

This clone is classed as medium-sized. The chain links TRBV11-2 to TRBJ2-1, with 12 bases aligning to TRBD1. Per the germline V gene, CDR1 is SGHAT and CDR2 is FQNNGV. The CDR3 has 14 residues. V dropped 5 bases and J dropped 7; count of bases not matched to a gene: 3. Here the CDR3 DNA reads TGTGCCAGCAGCGGGACAGGGGGCTGGAATGAGCAGTTCTTC. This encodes CASSGTGGWNEQFF.

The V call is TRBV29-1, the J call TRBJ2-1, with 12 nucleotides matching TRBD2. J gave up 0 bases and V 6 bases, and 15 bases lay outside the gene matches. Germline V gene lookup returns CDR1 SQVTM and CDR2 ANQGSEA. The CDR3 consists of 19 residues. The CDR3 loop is CSVDFGLAGPPSSYNEQFF. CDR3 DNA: TGCAGCGTCGATTTTGGACTAGCGGGGCCCCCAAGCTCCTACAATGAGCAGTTCTTC.

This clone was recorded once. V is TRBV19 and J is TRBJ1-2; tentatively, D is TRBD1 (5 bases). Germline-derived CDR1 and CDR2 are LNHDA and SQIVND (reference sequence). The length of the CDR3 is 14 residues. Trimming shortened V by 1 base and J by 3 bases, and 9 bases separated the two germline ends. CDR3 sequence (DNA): TGTGCCAGTAGTATAGGTGGGGCTGACTATGGCTACACCTTC. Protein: CASSIGGADYGYTF.

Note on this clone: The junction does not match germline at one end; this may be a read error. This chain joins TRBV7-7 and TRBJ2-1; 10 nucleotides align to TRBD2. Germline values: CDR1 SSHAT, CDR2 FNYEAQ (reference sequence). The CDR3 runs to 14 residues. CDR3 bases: TGTGCTAGCAGTCCACTAGCGGGACTCAATGAGCAGTTCTTC. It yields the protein CASSPLAGLNEQFF.